This T cell receptor (beta chain) was sequenced for a study of T cells in Graves' hyperthyroidism and ophthalmopathy. Whole-study context: Blood from the periphery was taken at initial diagnosis, before any treatment.

This clonotype was seen ten or more times. The antigen remains unidentified. The CDR3 has 13 amino acids. The germline V gene has CDR1 LNHNV and CDR2 YYDKDF (reference sequence). The V end lost 7 bases, the J end lost 11 bases, and 20 bases lay between the germline ends. The investigators amplified TCR beta CDR3 regions from RNA transcripts. A set of HTBI primers served as the primers for a first-round RT-PCR of the TCR CDR3. Each CDR3 protein is one row after TCRdb ran MiXCR on the multiplex PCR reads. The sample consists of about 840,000 distinct CDR3 sequences, 35% to 45% of them appearing once. No ophthalmopathy progression within 18 months constituted stable Graves' hyperthyroidism. Diagnostic assessment was based on clinical symptoms, serum thyroxine and TRAb, thyroid ultrasound and orbital computed tomography. General observations from the study: From stable hyperthyroidism, ophthalmopathy was separated by a 13 V-J model.

The sample comprised blood. The chain recombines TRBV15 with TRBJ1-1; D unresolved. The sequence derives from a man between 18 and 29 years old with Graves' hyperthyroidism. CDR3 nucleotide sequence: TGTGCCACCACGTGGTCAGATCCATCTTCGGCTTTCTTT. Translation: CATTWSDPSSAFF.